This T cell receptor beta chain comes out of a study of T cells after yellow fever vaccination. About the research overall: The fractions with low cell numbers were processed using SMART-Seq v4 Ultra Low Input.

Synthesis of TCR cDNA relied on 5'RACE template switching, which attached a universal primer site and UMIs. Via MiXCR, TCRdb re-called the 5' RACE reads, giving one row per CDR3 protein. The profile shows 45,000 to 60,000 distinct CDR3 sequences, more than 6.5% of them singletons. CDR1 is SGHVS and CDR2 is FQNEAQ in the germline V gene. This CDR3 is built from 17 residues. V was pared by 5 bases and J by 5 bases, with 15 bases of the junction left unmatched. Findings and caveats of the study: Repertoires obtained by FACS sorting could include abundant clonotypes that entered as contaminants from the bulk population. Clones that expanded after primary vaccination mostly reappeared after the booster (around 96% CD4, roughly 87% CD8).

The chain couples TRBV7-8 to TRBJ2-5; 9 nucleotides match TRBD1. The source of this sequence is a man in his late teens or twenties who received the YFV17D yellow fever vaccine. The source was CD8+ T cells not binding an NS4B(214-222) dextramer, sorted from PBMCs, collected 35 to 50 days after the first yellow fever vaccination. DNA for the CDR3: TGTGCCAGCAGCCCGAGGCCCGGGACAGGGCGAGAGGAGACCCAGTACTTC. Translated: CASSPRPGTGREETQYF. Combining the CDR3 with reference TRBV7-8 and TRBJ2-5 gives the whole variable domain GAGVSQSPRYKVAKRGQDVALRCDPISGHVSLFWYQQALGQGPEFLTYFQNEAQLDKSGLPSDRFFAERPEGSVSTLKIQRTQQEDSAVYLCASSPRPGTGREETQYFGPGTRLLVL.